Each of the 9 T cell receptor beta chains below was sequenced from the same sample in a study of blood T cell repertoires in COVID-19. TCRdb keeps only in-frame clones here, not all; method: immunoSEQ multiplex PCR. The sample has about 130,000 clones, roughly four fifths seen once; the top ten hold roughly 15%. The sequenced material came from peripheral blood. The receptor source for this set is a woman aged 45-65 years with acute or convalescent COVID-19.

This sequence joins TRBV11-2 and TRBJ1-4, with TRBD1 identical over 8 bases. Germline assignment: CDR1 SGHAT and CDR2 FQNNGV. The J segment lost 8 bases and the V segment lost 4 bases, leaving 9 bases of the junction unmatched. The CDR3 has 15 amino acids. CDR3 in amino acids: CASSSNPGGSEKLFF. As DNA, the CDR3 is TGTGCCAGCAGCTCAAACCCAGGGGGCAGCGAAAAACTGTTTTTT. Supplemented by reference TRBV11-2 and TRBJ1-4, the full variable domain reads EAGVAQSPRYKIIEKRQSVAFWCNPISGHATLYWYQQILGQGPKLLIQFQNNGVVDDSQLPKDRFSAERLKGVDSTLKIQPAKLEDSAVYLCASSSNPGGSEKLFFGSGTQLSVL.

This chain connects TRBV21-1 to TRBJ2-5; the table's D call TRBD1 went unverified against the DNA. TRBV21-1 is given as a pseudogene. The length of the CDR3 is 20 residues. The CDR3 DNA reads TGTGCCAGCAGCAAAGAGTGGGGACAAATCAAGCCCTCAACCCAAGAGACCCAGTACTTC. It specifies CASSKEWGQIKPSTQETQYF.

The table lists this clone with a few counts. The rearrangement links TRBV4-2 to TRBJ1-1; D may be TRBD1 (5 bases). The V and J ends lost 1 base and 3 bases respectively, with 12 bases between them. This CDR3 has 15 residues. Per germline, CDR1 LGHNA and CDR2 YNFKEQ. The CDR3 nucleotides are TGTGCCAGCAGCCAAGTCGGGCAGGGCGACACTGAAGCTTTCTTT. Encoded protein: CASSQVGQGDTEAFF.

The J gene is TRBJ2-3, the V gene TRBV10-1; tentatively, D is TRBD2 (5 bases). The CDR3 has 11 amino acids. Trimming took off 3 bases at V and 8 bases at J, with 6 bases between the two ends. Looked up from germline, CDR1 is WNHNN and CDR2 is SYGVQD (reference sequence). CDR3 in DNA: TGCGCCAGCAGTGAAGGAGGTACGCAGTATTTT. It codes for CASSEGGTQYF.

This chain links TRBV20-1 with TRBJ2-1; 11 nucleotides align to TRBD2. The CDR3 consists of 15 residues. Germline V gene lookup returns CDR1 DFQATT and CDR2 SNEGSKA (reference sequence). The junction had 4 bases not matched to a gene; V was cut back by 3 bases and J by 3 bases. The CDR3 sequence: CSASGLAGGYNEQFF. The CDR3 coding sequence is TGCAGTGCTAGTGGGCTAGCGGGGGGCTACAATGAGCAGTTCTTC.

Concerning this clone: Other nucleotide sequences in the sample specify the same CDR3. The chain recombines TRBV19 with TRBJ2-1, with 8 nucleotides matching TRBD2. The CDR3 contains 15 residues. V lost 3 bases, J lost 2 bases, and 3 bases stayed unmatched. Germline V lookup: CDR1 LNHDA, CDR2 SQIVND (reference sequence). The CDR3 loop is CASSISGGTYNEQFF. The CDR3 DNA follows: TGTGCCAGTAGTATTTCGGGGGGGACCTACAATGAGCAGTTCTTC. Combining the CDR3 with reference TRBV19 and TRBJ2-1 gives the whole variable domain DGGITQSPKYLFRKEGQNVTLSCEQNLNHDAMYWYRQDPGQGLRLIYYSQIVNDFQKGDIAEGYSVSREKKESFPLTVTSAQKNPTAFYLCASSISGGTYNEQFFGPGTRLTVL.

The chain couples TRBV24-1 to TRBJ2-2; 10 bases fit TRBD1. From germline, CDR1 is KGHDR and CDR2 SFDVKD. There are 17 residues in the CDR3. The junction had 12 bases not matched to a gene; V was cut back by 5 bases and J by 7 bases. CDR3 DNA sequence: TGTGCCACCAGTGCCGCCCCGGGACAGGGGACGGGCGGGGAGCTGTTTTTT. Its translation is CATSAAPGQGTGGELFF.

V usage is TRBV4-2 and J usage is TRBJ1-2; D possibly corresponds to TRBD1 (6 bases). Germline CDR1 is LGHNA and CDR2 is YNFKEQ. The CDR3 extends over 12 amino acids. V was cut by 8 bases and J by 2 bases, with 9 bases left in between. The CDR3 here is CASQGQNYGYTF. The CDR3 nucleotides read TGTGCCAGCCAAGGACAGAACTATGGCTACACCTTC.

This clone has just one count. The CDR3 nucleotides read TGTGCCAGCAGCTTAGTCAGGGGCAATGAGCAGTTCTTC. Its translation is CASSLVRGNEQFF. The rearrangement uses TRBV7-2 and TRBJ2-1; D possibly corresponds to TRBD1 (6 bases). Germline V CDR1 and CDR2: SGHTA, FQGNSA. V gave up 1 base and J gave up 6 bases, with 7 bases separating them. The CDR3 sequence is 13 residues long.